This entry concerns a single TCR beta chain. Antigen: not known. Sample-barcoded 5' priming and a J-beta primer mix drove a second PCR of roughly 6 to 12 cycles. Tags on each cDNA molecule came from a template-switch adaptor with 12 random nucleotides. TCRdb re-called the 5' RACE reads through MiXCR, storing one row per CDR3 protein. The repertoire has approximately 790,000 distinct CDR3 sequences, 62% of them found once; the top ten carry around a quarter. The sample belongs to a study of blood T cells in healthy people across ages. Overall study findings and caveats: In older individuals, TCR beta diversity per million T cells was lower, falling roughly linearly with age. A greater number of naive CD4+ cells and higher diversity distinguished long-lived donors from aged donors.

The receptor's source is a man younger than 40 in good health. The sample was blood.

The CDR3 nucleotides read TGTGCCAGCAGCTTCGGGGGGCTCAATGAGCAGTTCTTC. This codes for CASSFGGLNEQFF. V gene TRBV7-9 combines with J gene TRBJ2-7, with D tentatively TRBD2 (7 bases). TRBJ2-1 explains the end of the DNA better; the J call may be wrong. The CDR3 consists of 13 residues. CDR1 and CDR2 from the germline V gene are SEHNR and FQNEAQ (reference sequence).